In its sample, the clone carrying this TCR beta chain was seen a few times. What it recognizes is unknown. The data were obtained in a study of T cell repertoires in cytomegalovirus infection. At the level of the study: Signatures in public TCR beta sequences pointed to both CMV infection and matching HLA type. Regarding the study as a whole: People with CMV and the relevant HLA were identified by cumulative public TCR beta family frequency. Dominating the ex vivo response were TCR beta clonotypes that were CMV-specific and HLA-C-restricted.

The CDR3 runs to 11 residues. The V end was cut by 8 bases, the J end by 6 bases, with 11 bases between. Germline V gene data show CDR1 as SNHLY and CDR2 as FYNNEI. From the reads, TCRdb called clonotypes with MiXCR, one entry per CDR3 protein. In the table there are 80,000 to 130,000 distinct CDR3 sequences, less than 25% of which are singletons. The source of this sequence is a human donor in good health (CMV status not recorded). Some clones in this sample may be carry-over from other donors' samples. The V gene is TRBV2, the J gene TRBJ2-7; D is unclear. The sample was CD8+ T cells from PBMCs. The CDR3 spells CASPRPGEQYF. The CDR3, as DNA: TGTGCCAGCCCCCGCCCGGGCGAGCAGTACTTC.